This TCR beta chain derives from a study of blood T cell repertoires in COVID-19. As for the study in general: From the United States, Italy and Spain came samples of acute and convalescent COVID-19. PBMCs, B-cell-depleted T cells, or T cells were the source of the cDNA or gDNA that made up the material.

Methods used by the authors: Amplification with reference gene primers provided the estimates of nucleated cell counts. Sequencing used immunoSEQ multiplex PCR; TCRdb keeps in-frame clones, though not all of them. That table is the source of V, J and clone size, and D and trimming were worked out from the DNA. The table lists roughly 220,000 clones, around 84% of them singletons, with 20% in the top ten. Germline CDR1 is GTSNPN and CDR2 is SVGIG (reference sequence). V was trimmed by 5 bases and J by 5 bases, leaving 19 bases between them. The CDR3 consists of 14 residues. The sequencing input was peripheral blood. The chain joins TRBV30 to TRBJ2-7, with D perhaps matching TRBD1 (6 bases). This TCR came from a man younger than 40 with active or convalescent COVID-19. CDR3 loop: CAWAPGHPRHEQYF. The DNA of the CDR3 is TGTGCCTGGGCCCCGGGACATCCGCGGCACGAGCAGTACTTC.